These T cell receptor beta chains were read from a single sample in a study of control samples from healthy donors and cancer patients. Profiling relied on immunoSEQ multiplex PCR, and the TCRdb table lists in-frame clones only, not all of them. This table has 70,000 or so clones, around 94% appearing once. The specimen was blood. The origin of the receptors is a middle-aged woman in good health. The CDR3 runs from the conserved cysteine through the conserved F or W. Each record gives: D gene, J gene, clone size, V gene, CDR3 protein, CDR3 DNA. A D gene is named only where the DNA matches it firmly. Rows give clone size only sometimes, using once, few, many, or a class for an expanded clone.

D gene: .; J gene: TRBJ1-2; clone size: .; V gene: TRBV6-1; CDR3 protein: CASSEMQGWSDYGYTF; CDR3 DNA: TGTGCCAGCAGTGAAATGCAGGGGTGGTCGGACTATGGCTACACCTTC
D gene: .; J gene: TRBJ1-2; clone size: .; V gene: TRBV6-5; CDR3 protein: CASSYKGRGGNYGYTF; CDR3 DNA: TGTGCCAGCAGTTACAAGGGCAGGGGTGGCAACTATGGCTACACCTTC
D gene: TRBD1; J gene: TRBJ1-2; clone size: .; V gene: TRBV19; CDR3 protein: CASSPGTGKGSYGYTF; CDR3 DNA: TGTGCCAGTAGTCCCGGGACAGGGAAGGGCTCGTATGGCTACACCTTC
D gene: TRBD1; J gene: TRBJ2-1; clone size: .; V gene: TRBV7-9; CDR3 protein: CASSLSTNRGAYNEQFF; CDR3 DNA: TGTGCCAGCAGCTTAAGCACTAACAGGGGCGCCTACAATGAGCAGTTCTTC
D gene: .; J gene: TRBJ2-3; clone size: .; V gene: TRBV27; CDR3 protein: CASSSPSTDTQYF; CDR3 DNA: TGTGCCAGCAGTTCCCCCAGCACAGATACGCAGTATTTT
D gene: .; J gene: TRBJ2-2; clone size: .; V gene: TRBV5-5; CDR3 protein: CASSPGHDTGELFF; CDR3 DNA: TGTGCCAGCAGCCCGGGACACGACACCGGGGAGCTGTTTTTT
D gene: TRBD1; J gene: TRBJ1-4; clone size: .; V gene: TRBV2; CDR3 protein: CASSRDRVEKLFF; CDR3 DNA: TGTGCCAGCTCCAGGGACAGGGTCGAAAAACTGTTTTTT
D gene: TRBD1; J gene: TRBJ1-4; clone size: .; V gene: TRBV7-8; CDR3 protein: CASSLAGGTGDPEKLFF; CDR3 DNA: TGTGCCAGCAGCTTAGCGGGAGGGACAGGAGATCCTGAAAAACTGTTTTTT
D gene: .; J gene: TRBJ2-7; clone size: .; V gene: TRBV4-3; CDR3 protein: CASSQDLGQSSEQYF; CDR3 DNA: TGCGCCAGCAGCCAAGATTTAGGTCAATCATCCGAGCAGTACTTC
D gene: TRBD1; J gene: TRBJ1-2; clone size: .; V gene: TRBV6-5; CDR3 protein: CASRQNGQARGYTF; CDR3 DNA: TGTGCCAGCAGGCAAAACGGACAGGCACGGGGCTACACCTTC
D gene: TRBD1; J gene: TRBJ2-1; clone size: .; V gene: TRBV27; CDR3 protein: CASSFRGLGQGNEQFF; CDR3 DNA: TGTGCCAGCAGTTTTCGGGGTTTAGGACAGGGGAATGAGCAGTTCTTC
D gene: TRBD2; J gene: TRBJ2-7; clone size: .; V gene: TRBV11-2; CDR3 protein: CASSSAGGGMVPREQYF; CDR3 DNA: TGTGCCAGCAGCTCTGCGGGCGGGGGGATGGTACCTCGGGAGCAGTACTTC
D gene: TRBD1; J gene: TRBJ1-1; clone size: .; V gene: TRBV27; CDR3 protein: CASSRQGALNTEAFF; CDR3 DNA: TGTGCCAGCAGTAGGCAGGGGGCTTTGAACACTGAAGCTTTCTTT
D gene: .; J gene: TRBJ2-1; clone size: .; V gene: TRBV27; CDR3 protein: CASTSNLVDEQFF; CDR3 DNA: TGTGCCAGCACCTCGAACCTCGTGGATGAGCAGTTCTTC
D gene: .; J gene: TRBJ2-5; clone size: .; V gene: TRBV19; CDR3 protein: CASTTAPWETQYF; CDR3 DNA: TGTGCCAGTACTACTGCCCCGTGGGAGACCCAGTACTTC
D gene: TRBD2; J gene: TRBJ2-3; clone size: .; V gene: TRBV6-5; CDR3 protein: CASKPAGLADTQYF; CDR3 DNA: TGTGCCAGCAAACCAGCGGGGCTCGCAGATACGCAGTATTTT
D gene: TRBD1; J gene: TRBJ1-1; clone size: .; V gene: TRBV7-6; CDR3 protein: CASSLESGQMNTEAFF; CDR3 DNA: TGTGCCAGCAGCTTAGAGTCGGGACAGATGAACACTGAAGCTTTCTTT
D gene: TRBD2; J gene: TRBJ2-7; clone size: once; V gene: TRBV7-2; CDR3 protein: CASSFPVSGGGYEQYF; CDR3 DNA: TGTGCCAGCAGCTTTCCGGTTAGCGGGGGGGGCTACGAGCAGTACTTC
D gene: TRBD1; J gene: TRBJ2-1; clone size: .; V gene: TRBV29-1; CDR3 protein: CSVAEAGTGGYYEQFF; CDR3 DNA: TGCAGCGTTGCCGAAGCCGGGACAGGGGGCTACTATGAGCAGTTCTTC
D gene: TRBD1; J gene: TRBJ1-2; clone size: once; V gene: TRBV27; CDR3 protein: CASSTRDRGHDSNYGYTF; CDR3 DNA: TGTGCCAGCAGTACACGGGACAGGGGTCATGATAGTAACTATGGCTACACCTTC
D gene: .; J gene: TRBJ2-7; clone size: once; V gene: TRBV29-1; CDR3 protein: CSVNRADGYEQYF; CDR3 DNA: TGCAGCGTCAACCGGGCTGACGGCTACGAGCAGTACTTC
D gene: .; J gene: TRBJ2-5; clone size: once; V gene: TRBV30; CDR3 protein: CAWSKVQMGETQYF; CDR3 DNA: TGTGCCTGGAGTAAGGTCCAAATGGGGGAGACCCAGTACTTC
D gene: .; J gene: TRBJ1-2; clone size: .; V gene: TRBV4-2; CDR3 protein: CASSQDLGSVNGYTF; CDR3 DNA: TGTGCCAGCAGCCAAGATCTGGGCAGTGTTAATGGCTACACCTTC
D gene: .; J gene: TRBJ2-1; clone size: .; V gene: TRBV4-3; CDR3 protein: CASSQVPGYKNEQFF; CDR3 DNA: TGCGCCAGCAGCCAAGTTCCAGGCTATAAAAATGAGCAGTTCTTC
D gene: .; J gene: TRBJ1-5; clone size: .; V gene: TRBV7-2; CDR3 protein: CASSLGGDQPQHF; CDR3 DNA: TGTGCCAGCAGCTTAGGAGGGGATCAGCCCCAGCATTTT
D gene: .; J gene: TRBJ2-1; clone size: .; V gene: TRBV27; CDR3 protein: CASKGGPWDRTYNEQFF; CDR3 DNA: TGTGCCAGCAAGGGAGGGCCATGGGACAGGACCTACAATGAGCAGTTCTTC
D gene: .; J gene: TRBJ2-7; clone size: .; V gene: TRBV7-9; CDR3 protein: CASSFQLREQYF; CDR3 DNA: TGTGCCAGCAGCTTTCAGCTTCGCGAGCAGTACTTC
D gene: .; J gene: TRBJ1-1; clone size: .; V gene: TRBV2; CDR3 protein: CASRKDGVYTEAFF; CDR3 DNA: TGTGCCAGCAGGAAAGACGGTGTCTACACTGAAGCTTTCTTT
D gene: .; J gene: TRBJ1-1; clone size: .; V gene: TRBV28; CDR3 protein: CASSWLQNTEAFF; CDR3 DNA: TGTGCCAGCAGTTGGTTACAGAACACTGAAGCTTTCTTT
D gene: TRBD1; J gene: TRBJ2-1; clone size: .; V gene: TRBV6-2/TRBV6-3; CDR3 protein: CASSPGTATDDEQFF; CDR3 DNA: TGTGCCAGCAGTCCCGGGACAGCCACGGACGATGAGCAGTTCTTC
D gene: .; J gene: TRBJ1-4; clone size: .; V gene: TRBV7-6; CDR3 protein: CASSLEPAFNEKLFF; CDR3 DNA: TGTGCCAGCAGCTTAGAGCCCGCTTTTAATGAAAAACTGTTTTTT
D gene: .; J gene: TRBJ2-2; clone size: .; V gene: TRBV18; CDR3 protein: CASSRGAGELFF; CDR3 DNA: TGTGCCAGCTCACGGGGAGCCGGGGAGCTGTTTTTT
D gene: .; J gene: TRBJ2-3; clone size: .; V gene: TRBV29-1; CDR3 protein: CSVVSRLRDTQYF; CDR3 DNA: TGCAGCGTTGTTTCCCGTTTAAGAGATACGCAGTATTTT
D gene: .; J gene: TRBJ1-6; clone size: .; V gene: TRBV9; CDR3 protein: CASSVDGGLWDSPLHF; CDR3 DNA: TGTGCCAGCAGCGTAGATGGGGGGCTTTGGGATTCACCCCTCCACTTT
D gene: .; J gene: TRBJ1-2; clone size: .; V gene: TRBV5-4; CDR3 protein: CASRYQVLPNYGYTF; CDR3 DNA: TGTGCCAGCAGGTATCAGGTGCTACCTAACTATGGCTACACCTTC
D gene: TRBD2; J gene: TRBJ2-7; clone size: .; V gene: TRBV2; CDR3 protein: CASSPGLPSYEQYF; CDR3 DNA: TGTGCCAGCAGTCCGGGACTACCGTCCTACGAGCAGTACTTC